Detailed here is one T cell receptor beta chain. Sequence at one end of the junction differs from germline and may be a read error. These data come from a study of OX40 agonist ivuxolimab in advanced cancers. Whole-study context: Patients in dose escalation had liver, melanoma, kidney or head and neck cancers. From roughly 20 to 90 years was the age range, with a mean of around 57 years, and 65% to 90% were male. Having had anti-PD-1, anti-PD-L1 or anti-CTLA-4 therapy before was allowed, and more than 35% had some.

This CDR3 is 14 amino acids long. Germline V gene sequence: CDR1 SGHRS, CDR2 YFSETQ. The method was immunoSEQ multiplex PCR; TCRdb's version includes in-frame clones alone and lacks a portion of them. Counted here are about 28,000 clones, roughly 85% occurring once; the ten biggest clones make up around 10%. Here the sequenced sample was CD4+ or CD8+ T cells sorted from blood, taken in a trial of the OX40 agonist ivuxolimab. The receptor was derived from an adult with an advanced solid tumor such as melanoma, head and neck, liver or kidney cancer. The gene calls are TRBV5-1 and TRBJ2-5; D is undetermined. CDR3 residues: CASSPVGSQEPQYF. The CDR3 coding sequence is TGCGCCAGCAGCCCGGTCGGCAGTCAAGAGCCCCAGTACTTC.